The clone carrying this TCR beta chain has more than one count but fewer than ten. Its antigen is undetermined. As to treatment: oral pan-JAK inhibitor, 5-10 mg twice daily. CD4+ and CD8+ T cells were sorted from PBMCs. This CDR3 spans 17 amino acids. The trim removed 4 bases at V and 1 base at J, leaving 6 bases unmatched. CDR1 is MGHRA, CDR2 YSYEKL, per germline. These data originate in a study of CD8+ T cells in alopecia areata. General study points: Normal scalp showed lower clonality than lesional scalp, especially alopecia totalis/universalis.

Extracted RNA was reverse transcribed, and the resulting cDNA served as sequencing template. Assay used: immunoSEQ multiplex PCR; TCRdb lists only in-frame clones, some missing. In the table there are some 120,000 clones, about 59% of which are singletons. The V gene is TRBV4-1, the J gene TRBJ1-3; 11 nucleotides align to TRBD1. The TCR originated in a human donor with alopecia areata. The sample consisted of CD4+ T cells sorted from blood, taken at week 4, from a patient treated with tofacitinib. This CDR3 reads CASSRLGQGVSGNTIYF. CDR3 in DNA: TGCGCCAGCAGCCGATTGGGACAGGGGGTATCTGGAAACACCATATATTTT.